The clone carrying this T cell receptor (beta chain) was detected only a few times. Its antigen is currently unknown. Ineligible for inclusion were patients with other autoimmune diseases, uncontrolled infections, pregnancy or lactation. Each diagnosis was determined on the basis of clinical symptoms, serum thyroxine, TRAb, thyroid ultrasound and orbital computed tomography. This sample was taken from a study of Graves' ophthalmopathy and Graves' hyperthyroidism. Study conclusions and caveats: This model predicted ophthalmopathy progression (sensitivity 70.59%, specificity approximately 77%). Blood also carried most expanded thyroid clonotypes exceeding 0.001 frequency.

The authors amplified TCR beta CDR3 regions from RNA transcripts. The authors performed first-round RT-PCR with HTBI primers and then a second-round multiplex PCR. TCRdb independently ran MiXCR on the multiplex PCR reads; one entry per CDR3 protein. The sample lists hundreds of thousands of distinct CDR3 sequences; roughly two fifths were seen once. The V gene's germline CDR1 is SGHRS and CDR2 YFSETQ. The V and J ends lost 1 base and 3 bases respectively, with 6 bases between them. The CDR3 contains 13 residues. What was sequenced was peripheral blood. The TCR originated in an adult man with Graves' ophthalmopathy. This chain joins TRBV5-1 and TRBJ2-3; D uncertain. CDR3 DNA: TGCGCCAGCAGCTTGTCTGGGACAGATACGCAGTATTTT. Protein sequence: CASSLSGTDTQYF.